These 32 T cell receptor beta chains share one sample of origin, sequenced in a study of identical twins. TCRdb reprocessed the 5' RACE reads with MiXCR, giving one entry per CDR3 protein. The table lists fewer than 650,000 distinct CDR3 sequences, approximately 10% of them singletons. The same sample was also used in a study of yellow fever vaccine responses in identical twins.

Sequencing was carried out using PBMCs. The receptors were gathered from a woman between 18 and 30 years old in good health.

Many counts were recorded for this clonotype. J is TRBJ2-3 and V is TRBV4-3, with D maybe TRBD2 (6 bases). The V end lost 0 bases, the J end lost 5 bases, and 15 bases lay between the germline ends. CDR1 and CDR2 (germline): LGHNA, YSLEER. This CDR3 comprises 16 residues. The CDR3 reads CASSQEASEGGDTQYF. For the CDR3, the DNA is TGCGCCAGCAGCCAAGAGGCTAGCGAGGGCGGAGATACGCAGTATTTT.

This clonotype has ten or more counts. The J gene is TRBJ2-1, the V gene TRBV3-1, with TRBD2 as a possible D gene (6 bases). CDR1 and CDR2 (germline): LGHDT, YNNKEL (reference sequence). The ends were cut back, 0 bases at V and 7 bases at J, with 16 bases in the middle. The CDR3 has 16 amino acids. CDR3 DNA: TGTGCCAGCAGCCAAGATATTACTAGCCGGGGGAATGAGCAGTTCTTC. The encoded protein is CASSQDITSRGNEQFF.

This clonotype turned up a few times. This sequence joins TRBV9 and TRBJ1-1; TRBD1 might be the D (6 bases). Trimming took 4 bases from V and 5 from J, leaving 24 bases between them. The germline gives CDR1 SGDLS, CDR2 YYNGEE. The CDR3 is made up of 17 amino acids. The CDR3 sequence is CASSREGFGGRGTEAFF. CDR3 nucleotide sequence: TGTGCCAGCAGCAGAGAGGGTTTCGGGGGGCGAGGAACTGAAGCTTTCTTT.

The chain couples TRBV28 to TRBJ2-1, with unresolved D. Germline V gene lookup returns CDR1 MDHEN and CDR2 SYDVKM. Trimming cost V 4 bases and J 9 bases, with 13 bases left between them. This CDR3 has 13 amino acids. In nucleotides, the CDR3 is TGTGCCAGCAGTTCGGGCAACGAAGGTGAGCAGTTCTTC. Its protein product is CASSSGNEGEQFF.

This clonotype was seen ten or more times. V and J are TRBV7-8 and TRBJ2-2, with 7 nucleotides matching TRBD1. Germline V CDR1 and CDR2: SGHVS, FQNEAQ. The CDR3 consists of 19 residues. Trimming cost V 2 bases and J 2 bases; bases outside gene matches: 14. CDR3 in amino acids: CASSLPDPLGQINTGELFF. The CDR3 DNA reads as TGTGCCAGCAGCTTACCGGACCCGTTGGGACAGATAAACACCGGGGAGCTGTTTTTT.

This clonotype has just a few counts. The chain has TRBV20-1 and TRBJ2-7; 16 positions agree with TRBD2. Germline loops: CDR1 DFQATT, CDR2 SNEGSKA (reference sequence). V trimming: 6 bases; J trimming: 2 bases; junction bases outside the gene matches: 4. The CDR3 runs to 15 residues. The CDR3 region is CSASGTSGRAYEQYF. The CDR3 DNA is TGCAGTGCCTCCGGGACTAGCGGGAGGGCCTACGAGCAGTACTTC.

This clonotype was seen a handful of times. The genes are TRBV28 and TRBJ2-7; D is tentatively TRBD1 or TRBD2 (6 bases each). Germline assignment: CDR1 MDHEN and CDR2 SYDVKM. The CDR3 is made up of 14 amino acids. V was pared by 3 bases and J by 4 bases, with 13 bases between. CDR3 region: CASSFVQGRYEQYF. DNA of the CDR3: TGTGCCAGCAGTTTTGTCCAGGGGAGGTACGAGCAGTACTTC.

This clonotype was counted at least ten times. The chain joins TRBV6-5 to TRBJ2-7; no reliable D call. The CDR3 covers 13 residues. V lost 3 bases to trimming and J lost 6 bases, with 12 bases between them. The germline V gene has CDR1 MNHEY and CDR2 SVGAGI. CDR3: CASSYGDLREQYF. As DNA, the CDR3 is TGTGCCAGCAGTTATGGGGATTTACGCGAGCAGTACTTC.

This clonotype was detected only a few times. An end of the junction differs from the germline gene, which may be a read error. This chain connects TRBV6-1 to TRBJ2-1; the match to TRBD1 covers 9 bases. Germline V gives CDR1 MNHNS, CDR2 SASEGT. The CDR3 contains 13 residues. The CDR3 DNA reads TGTGCCAGCGATAATTCCGTGGGACAGGGATGGATCTTC. This translates into CASDNSVGQGWIF.

In its sample, this clonotype was seen once. A much larger clone sits a single nucleotide away, making a read error possible. The rearrangement joins TRBV15 to TRBJ2-5; unclear D gene. V was clipped by 4 bases and J by 0 bases, with 0 bases between them. Germline V gene data show CDR1 as LNHNV and CDR2 as YYDKDF (reference sequence). The CDR3 covers 11 residues. For the CDR3, the DNA is TGTGCCACCAGCAACCAAGAGACCCAGTACTTC. As protein: CATSNQETQYF.

Only a few counts were recorded for this clonotype. J is TRBJ2-5 and V is TRBV9; the D gene is possibly TRBD2 (8 bases). The germline V and J ends were trimmed by 7 bases and 4 bases, with 20 bases remaining between them. From germline, CDR1 is SGDLS and CDR2 YYNGEE. This CDR3 is built from 15 residues. CDR3 nucleotides: TGTGCCAGCGGACGGGAGGGGGCTCTCCGAGAGACCCAGTACTTC. This codes for CASGREGALRETQYF.

This clonotype has a count of ten or more. The rearrangement links TRBV7-3 to TRBJ2-7, with TRBD1 identical over 10 bases. Germline V gene data show CDR1 as SGHTA and CDR2 as FQGTGA. The CDR3 runs to 15 residues. J gave up 2 bases and V 2 bases, and 3 bases lay outside the gene matches. The CDR3 bases are TGTGCCAGCAGCTTAGGAGGGACAGGGGCCTACGAGCAGTACTTC. It is translated as CASSLGGTGAYEQYF.

This clonotype was seen repeatedly, ten times or more. The chain joins TRBV3-1 to TRBJ2-3; TRBD2 matches at 13 bases. The trim removed 4 bases at V and 6 bases at J, leaving 7 bases unmatched. CDR1 is LGHDT and CDR2 is YNNKEL in the germline V gene (reference sequence). The CDR3 sequence is 16 residues long. CDR3 sequence reads: CASSPGLAGMRDTQYF. Here the CDR3 DNA reads TGTGCCAGCAGCCCGGGACTAGCGGGGATGAGGGATACGCAGTATTTT.

The table lists this clonotype with many counts. V is TRBV9 and J is TRBJ2-2; no clear D gene. In germline, CDR1 is SGDLS, CDR2 YYNGEE. The CDR3 sequence is 14 residues long. Trimming took off 0 bases at V and 1 base at J, with 4 bases between the two ends. Here the CDR3 reads CASSVGLNTGELFF. The CDR3 DNA reads as TGTGCCAGCAGCGTAGGACTGAACACCGGGGAGCTGTTTTTT.

There are a few counts of this clonotype. The chain joins TRBV2 to TRBJ2-6; D gene uncertain. The CDR3 consists of 15 residues. Trimming shortened V by 7 bases and J by 0 bases, and 10 bases separated the two germline ends. Germline CDR1 is SNHLY and CDR2 is FYNNEI. CDR3 residues: CASKLRNSGANVLTF. The CDR3 region has the DNA TGTGCCAGCAAGCTCAGAAACTCTGGGGCCAACGTCCTGACTTTC.

As concerns this clonotype: The junction departs from germline at one end; a sequencing error may be responsible. The chain carries TRBV7-3 and TRBJ2-2, with D possibly being TRBD1 or TRBD2 (5 bases each). The CDR3 is 16 residues long. CDR1 is SGHTA and CDR2 is FQGTGA in the germline V gene. CDR3 residues: CASSVTGALNTGELFF. CDR3 DNA sequence: TGTGCCAGCAGCGTAACCGGGGCCTTAAACACCGGGGAGCTGTTTTTT.

This clonotype was counted at least ten times. This rearrangement joins TRBV6-1 to TRBJ1-6; TRBD1 is a possible D gene (5 bases). Germline V CDR1 and CDR2: MNHNS, SASEGT. The CDR3 runs 14 residues. The ends were cut back, 6 bases at V and 5 bases at J, with 11 bases in the middle. The CDR3: CASRPGRNNSPLHF. CDR3 nucleotide sequence: TGTGCCAGCAGACCGGGACGGAATAATTCACCCCTCCACTTT.

The chain couples TRBV25-1 to TRBJ1-1; tentative D call: TRBD1 (5 bases). V dropped 5 bases and J dropped 3 bases, with 16 bases sitting between them. The germline CDR1 and CDR2 sequences are MGHDK and SYGVNS. The CDR3 runs to 15 residues. DNA of the CDR3: TGTGCCAGCAGTCTGCAAACAGGCTTCGACACTGAAGCTTTCTTT. Protein sequence: CASSLQTGFDTEAFF.

V is TRBV30 and J is TRBJ1-5; a weak D match, TRBD1 (6 bases). The germline CDR1 and CDR2 sequences are GTSNPN and SVGIG (reference sequence). This CDR3 contains 12 residues. Trimming took 3 bases from V and 4 from J, leaving 7 bases between them. The CDR3 DNA reads as TGTGCCTGGAGACAGGGAAATCAGCCCCAGCATTTT. This encodes CAWRQGNQPQHF.

The J gene is TRBJ1-1, the V gene TRBV6-5; D is unresolved. The CDR3 has 13 residues. V lost 0 bases, J lost 1 base, and 3 bases lay in between. Germline V CDR1 and CDR2: MNHEY, SVGAGI. CDR3 in amino acids: CASSYSKNTEAFF. CDR3 nucleotide sequence: TGTGCCAGCAGTTACTCGAAGAACACTGAAGCTTTCTTT.

The table lists this clonotype with many counts. The chain couples TRBV4-1 to TRBJ1-1, with D possibly matching TRBD1 (6 bases). Deletions cut 2 bases from V and 4 bases from J, with 8 bases between. The CDR3 totals 13 residues. Germline V gives CDR1 MGHRA, CDR2 YSYEKL. The CDR3 is CASSQLQGTEAFF. The CDR3 DNA reads TGCGCCAGCAGCCAATTACAGGGCACTGAAGCTTTCTTT.

This clonotype was recorded once. The chain links TRBV5-6 to TRBJ1-3, with 11 bases lining up with TRBD1. The CDR3 runs to 15 residues. Germline CDR1 SGHDT, CDR2 YYEEEE. The V segment lost 4 bases and the J segment 5 bases; nucleotides outside the gene matches: 5. Here the CDR3 reads CASSRDRGNRNTIYF. For the CDR3, the DNA is TGTGCCAGCAGCCGGGACAGGGGGAACCGAAACACCATATATTTT.

The rearrangement links TRBV15 to TRBJ2-2; D gene uncertain. The V end was cut by 0 bases, the J end by 7 bases, with 6 bases between. The CDR3 runs to 13 residues. Germline CDR1 LNHNV, CDR2 YYDKDF (reference sequence). CDR3 amino acids: CATSRDHGGELFF. The CDR3 DNA sequence: TGTGCCACCAGCAGAGATCACGGCGGGGAGCTGTTTTTT.

With respect to this clonotype: The junction departs from the called germline gene at one end, perhaps through a read error. The J gene is TRBJ2-7, the V gene TRBV27; a possible D gene is TRBD2 (6 bases). CDR1 is MNHEY, CDR2 SMNVEV, per germline (reference sequence). The CDR3 length is 19 residues. CDR3 amino acids: CASSFAWFPTSGQPYEHYF. The CDR3 nucleotides are TGTGCCAGCAGTTTTGCGTGGTTTCCTACCAGCGGGCAACCCTACGAGCATTACTTC.

The chain uses TRBV5-1 and TRBJ2-2; the D is unclear. Per the germline V gene, CDR1 is SGHRS and CDR2 is YFSETQ. CDR3 length equals 15 residues. The germline V and J ends were trimmed by 5 bases and 0 bases, with 11 bases remaining between them. The CDR3 region is CASRSQEPNTGELFF. In nucleotides, the CDR3 is TGCGCCAGCAGATCCCAGGAACCGAACACCGGGGAGCTGTTTTTT. Complete variable domain (other parts from reference TRBV5-1 and TRBJ2-2): KAGVTQTPRYLIKTRGQQVTLSCSPISGHRSVSWYQQTPGQGLQFLFEYFSETQRNKGNFPGRFSGRQFSNSRSEMNVSTLELGDSALYLCASRSQEPNTGELFFGEGSRLTVL.

This rearrangement joins TRBV5-5 to TRBJ1-4; no definite D call. CDR1 and CDR2 (germline): SGHKS, YYEKEE (reference sequence). This CDR3 spans 17 amino acids. Trimming took 1 base from V and 0 from J, leaving 13 bases between them. The CDR3 region is CASSLTDQLATNEKLFF. The DNA for the CDR3 is TGTGCCAGCAGCTTGACCGACCAACTAGCAACTAATGAAAAACTGTTTTTT. Looking up the rest from reference TRBV5-5 and TRBJ1-4 gives the full variable domain: DAGVTQSPTHLIKTRGQQVTLRCSPISGHKSVSWYQQVLGQGPQFIFQYYEKEERGRGNFPDRFSARQFPNYSSELNVNALLLGDSALYLCASSLTDQLATNEKLFFGSGTQLSVL.

This clonotype was observed a few times. The chain carries TRBV24-1 and TRBJ2-2; TRBD2 is a possible D gene (6 bases). This CDR3 is built from 15 residues. The germline V and J ends were trimmed by 6 bases and 3 bases, with 13 bases remaining between them. Germline lookup yields CDR1 KGHDR and CDR2 SFDVKD. CDR3 loop: CATSSGVSDTGELFF. CDR3 sequence (DNA): TGTGCCACCAGTTCGGGGGTATCGGACACCGGGGAGCTGTTTTTT.

This clonotype appeared many times. The chain links TRBV12-3 or TRBV12-4 to TRBJ2-2; 8 nucleotides match TRBD1. The CDR3 runs to 16 residues. The V gene end was trimmed by 6 bases and the J gene end by 7 bases; junction bases not matched to a gene: 13. The CDR3 coding sequence is TGTGCCAGCAGCCAGCCCTCCGGGACAGGTCTCGGGGAGCTGTTTTTT. Amino acid sequence: CASSQPSGTGLGELFF.

This clonotype was counted between two and nine times. The V and J genes are TRBV7-6 and TRBJ2-5, with D possibly TRBD2 on 5 matching bases. V shed 5 bases and J shed 5 bases, with 12 bases lying between them. The CDR3 loop spans 13 amino acids. The germline V gene has CDR1 SGHVS and CDR2 FNYEAQ. CDR3 DNA sequence: TGTGCCAGCAGCCTCACACCGGGGGAGACCCAGTACTTC. It translates to CASSLTPGETQYF. Drawing the rest from reference TRBV7-6 and TRBJ2-5, the complete variable domain is GAGVSQSPRYKVTKRGQDVALRCDPISGHVSLYWYRQALGQGPEFLTYFNYEAQQDKSGLPNDRFSAERPEGSISTLTIQRTEQRDSAMYRCASSLTPGETQYFGPGTRLLVL.

This clonotype was counted only a few times. The V gene is TRBV27, the J gene TRBJ2-2, with unresolved D. Germline V gene sequence: CDR1 MNHEY, CDR2 SMNVEV (reference sequence). The CDR3 length is 13 residues. The V end lost 11 bases, the J end lost 4 bases, and 14 bases lay between the germline ends. The CDR3 nucleotides read TGTGCCCCCCAAGTTGTGGGCACCGGGGAGCTGTTTTTT. Its translation: CAPQVVGTGELFF.

This clonotype turned up a few times. The chain carries TRBV12-3 or TRBV12-4 and TRBJ2-5; D gene ambiguous. This CDR3 comprises 13 residues. Trimming shortened V by 5 bases and J by 5 bases, and 12 bases separated the two germline ends. The CDR3 reads CASSPTLVETQYF. For the CDR3, the DNA is TGTGCCAGCAGTCCCACCTTAGTGGAGACCCAGTACTTC.

This clonotype was counted a few times. The chain has TRBV15 and TRBJ2-1; 12 bases match TRBD2. The V gene's germline CDR1 is LNHNV and CDR2 YYDKDF (reference sequence). CDR3 length equals 16 residues. The V and J ends lost 4 bases and 3 bases, in that order; junction bases with no gene match: 4. As DNA, the CDR3 is TGTGCCACCAGCACAGGACTAGCGGGAAGCTACAATGAGCAGTTCTTC. Translation gives CATSTGLAGSYNEQFF.